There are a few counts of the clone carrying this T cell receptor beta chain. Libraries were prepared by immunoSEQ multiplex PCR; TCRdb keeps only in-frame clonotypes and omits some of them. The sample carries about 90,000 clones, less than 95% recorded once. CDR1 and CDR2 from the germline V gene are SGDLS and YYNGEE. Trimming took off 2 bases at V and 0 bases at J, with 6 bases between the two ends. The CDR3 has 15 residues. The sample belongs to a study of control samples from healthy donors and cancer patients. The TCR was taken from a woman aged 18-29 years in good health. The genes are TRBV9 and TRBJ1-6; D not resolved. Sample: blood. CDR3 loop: CASSVGVSYNSPLHF. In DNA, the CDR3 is TGTGCCAGCAGCGTTGGGGTCTCCTATAATTCACCCCTCCACTTT.